Listed below are T cell receptor beta chains from one sample, sequenced in a study of blood T cell repertoires in COVID-19. Clones were read by immunoSEQ multiplex PCR, and TCRdb kept only the in-frame ones, dropping some. The data contain 110,000 or so clones, around 83% of them singletons. The sequenced sample consisted of peripheral blood. These receptors were obtained from a woman between 55 and 75 years old with COVID-19, enrolled during active disease. The CDR3 runs from the conserved cysteine through the conserved F or W. A D gene is named only where the DNA matches it firmly. Clone size is stated in some rows and not others, as once, few, many or a class when expanded.

. | TRBJ2-5 | TRBD2 | TRBV6-2/TRBV6-3 | TGTGCCAGCAGTACAAGCGGGGGGAACCAAGAGACCCAGTACTTC | CASSTSGGNQETQYF
. | TRBJ1-5 | . | TRBV4-3 | TGCGCCAGCAGCCAAGATACGAGGGGCAATCAGCCCCAGCATTTT | CASSQDTRGNQPQHF
. | TRBJ2-7 | . | TRBV11-2 | TGTGCCAGCAGCGACATCTCCTACGAGCAGTACTTC | CASSDISYEQYF
. | TRBJ1-2 | TRBD1 | TRBV5-5 | TGTGCCAGCACTATGGGGACAGGCTATGGCTACACCTTC | CASTMGTGYGYTF
once | TRBJ1-5 | . | TRBV25-1 | TGTGCCAGCAGTGAACCTGGGGGGGCGAATCAGCCCCAGCATTTT | CASSEPGGANQPQHF
. | TRBJ2-2 | TRBD2 | TRBV28 | TGTGCCAGCAGCCTAGCGGGGACTCTGAACACCGGGGAGCTGTTTTTT | CASSLAGTLNTGELFF
. | TRBJ1-1 | . | TRBV7-8 | TGTGCCAGCAGCGACCGAGGGGGGAACACTGAAGCTTTCTTT | CASSDRGGNTEAFF
. | TRBJ1-1 | TRBD1 | TRBV7-9 | TGTGCCAGCAGCAGGCCCAGGACAGGGGAAGCTTTCTTT | CASSRPRTGEAFF
. | TRBJ1-1 | . | TRBV6-5 | TGTGCCAGCAGTCCCAGACAGGTGTTGGGGAATTTCTTT | CASSPRQVLGNFF
once | TRBJ1-2 | . | TRBV11-2 | TGTGCCAGCTCGTTCCAGGACAGCGGCGTCTACACCTTC | CASSFQDSGVYTF
. | TRBJ1-5 | . | TRBV18 | TGTGCCAGCTCACCAACGGACAGACAGCCCCAGCATTTT | CASSPTDRQPQHF
. | TRBJ1-2 | TRBD1 | TRBV6-5 | TGTGCCAGCAGTCCCCCGGGACAGAAAAACCGCTACACCTTC | CASSPPGQKNRYTF
. | TRBJ1-2 | . | TRBV10-3 | TGTGCCATCACCCAACGACAGCCTAACTATGGCTACACCTTC | CAITQRQPNYGYTF
. | TRBJ1-2 | . | TRBV6-2/TRBV6-3 | TGTGCCAGCAGCGAAGACAGCCCCTATGGCTACACCTTC | CASSEDSPYGYTF
. | TRBJ1-4 | TRBD1 | TRBV10-3 | TGTGCCATCAGTGAGTCTCGACAGGGGAGTAGTAAACTGTTTTTT | CAISESRQGSSKLFF
once | TRBJ2-5 | TRBD2 | TRBV2 | TGTGCCAGCAGACATACTAGCGTAATGGAAGAGAGGGAGACCCAGTACTTC | CASRHTSVMEERETQYF